This entry lists 18 T cell receptor beta chains sequenced from one sample in a study of molecular identifiers for immune sequencing clone quantification. TCRdb re-called the PCR reads with MiXCR, one entry per CDR3 protein. The sample includes over 600,000 distinct CDR3 sequences, nearly 20% seen only once; the top ten take around 0.9%. The specimen sequenced was naive CD8+ T cells from blood, with Jurkat cell RNA spiked in. Indicated subset: FACS-sorted CD8+CD4-CCR7+CD45RA+ naive T cells. The receptors shown here come from a human donor in good health. Some libraries in this study had Jurkat cell RNA spiked in.

Notes on this clonotype: Just one base apart from a much larger clone, this may be a read error. The rearrangement joins TRBV9 to TRBJ2-3, with 11 nucleotides matching TRBD2. This CDR3 is built from 19 residues. CDR1 and CDR2 from the germline V gene are SGDLS and YYNGEE. The CDR3 DNA sequence: TGTGCCAGCAGCGGGACCCTACTCTTTAGCGGGGGGGTCACAGATGCGCAGTATTTT. Translation: CASSGTLLFSGGVTDAQYF.

To note about this clonotype: A clone one base away is much larger, so this may be a read error. J is TRBJ1-6 and V is TRBV20-1; the D is unclear. Germline CDR1 DFQATT, CDR2 SNEGSKA (reference sequence). Trimming removed 0 bases at V and 5 bases at J, with 11 bases between. This CDR3 has 15 residues. The CDR3 DNA sequence: TGCAGTGCTAGAGATGGGAGGTTAAATAATTCACCCCTCCACTTT. Translation gives CSARDGRLNNSPLHF.

This clonotype has ten or more counts. The chain recombines TRBV4-2 with TRBJ2-7; TRBD2 agrees at 11 bases. Germline CDR1 LGHNA, CDR2 YNFKEQ. The CDR3 length is 15 residues. V trimming: 3 bases; J trimming: 2 bases; junction bases outside the gene matches: 3. CDR3 in amino acids: CASSQTSGETYEQYF. The CDR3 coding sequence is TGTGCCAGCAGCCAGACTAGCGGGGAAACCTACGAGCAGTACTTC.

Comments on this clonotype: A clone one base away is much larger, so this may be a read error. This chain connects TRBV7-9 to TRBJ2-2; unclear D gene. Trimming removed 3 bases at V and 5 bases at J, with 10 bases between. The CDR3 spans 14 residues. Germline lookup yields CDR1 SEHNR and CDR2 FQNEAQ (reference sequence). The CDR3 region has the DNA TGTGCCAGCAGCTTTACGGCAGTGACCGGGGAGCTGTTTTTT. Its protein product is CASSFTAVTGELFF.

This clonotype came up a few times. The V and J genes are TRBV15 and TRBJ2-1, with a weak D call TRBD2 (7 bases). The CDR3 spans 15 residues. Germline V gene data show CDR1 as LNHNV and CDR2 as YYDKDF (reference sequence). V lost 3 bases, J lost 4 bases, and 13 bases lay in between. The CDR3 loop is CATSSGRGPYNEQFF. The CDR3 DNA sequence: TGTGCCACCAGCAGTGGGCGGGGGCCGTACAATGAGCAGTTCTTC.

At least ten counts were recorded for this clonotype. This chain joins TRBV21-1 and TRBJ1-5; the table gives TRBD1 as D, unverified against the DNA. TRBV21-1 is a pseudogene locus. The CDR3 totals 16 residues. CDR3 sequence (DNA): TGTGCCAGCAGCGCCCGGGGCCCCCCTTCGGGTCAGCCCCAGCATTTT. It codes for CASSARGPPSGQPQHF.

This clonotype has just a few counts. The chain uses TRBV9 and TRBJ1-1; the D is unclear. The CDR3 has 14 amino acids. V dropped 3 bases and J dropped 4 bases, with 13 bases sitting between them. The V gene's germline CDR1 is SGDLS and CDR2 YYNGEE. The CDR3 is CASSAHYTFTEAFF. The CDR3 nucleotides read TGTGCCAGCAGCGCACATTATACCTTCACTGAAGCTTTCTTT. Combining the CDR3 with reference TRBV9 and TRBJ1-1 gives the whole variable domain DSGVTQTPKHLITATGQRVTLRCSPRSGDLSVYWYQQSLDQGLQFLIQYYNGEERAKGNILERFSAQQFPDLHSELNLSSLELGDSALYFCASSAHYTFTEAFFGQGTRLTVV.

This chain connects TRBV2 to TRBJ1-5; D is ambiguous. The CDR3 is made up of 13 amino acids. Between the trimmed V and J ends, which lost 0 bases and 7 bases, there was a span of 7 bases. Germline V gene data show CDR1 as SNHLY and CDR2 as FYNNEI. CDR3 sequence: CASSEAPGQPQHF. The CDR3 DNA sequence: TGTGCCAGCAGTGAAGCGCCGGGCCAGCCCCAGCATTTT.

This clonotype was recorded many times. The chain carries TRBV5-1 and TRBJ2-7, with D unclear. The V end lost 3 bases, the J end lost 3 bases, and 10 bases lay between the germline ends. The CDR3 is 13 residues long. In germline, CDR1 is SGHRS, CDR2 YFSETQ. The CDR3 bases are TGCGCCAGCAGCTCGACGTTGGGCTACGAGCAGTACTTC. This gives the protein CASSSTLGYEQYF.

This clonotype has ten or more counts. The chain uses TRBV5-4 and TRBJ2-1; D remains ambiguous. V lost 4 bases and J 9 bases, leaving 8 bases between the germline ends. Germline loops: CDR1 SGHNT, CDR2 YYREEE (reference sequence). The CDR3 has 11 amino acids. CDR3 loop: CASSIYGEQFF. CDR3 coding DNA: TGTGCCAGCAGCATATACGGTGAGCAGTTCTTC.

This sequence joins TRBV7-6 and TRBJ2-2, with D possibly matching TRBD1 (5 bases). CDR1 SGHVS and CDR2 FNYEAQ come from the germline V gene. This CDR3 contains 17 residues. The V end was cut by 4 bases, the J end by 0 bases, with 15 bases between. The CDR3 region is CASSSRNWGANTGELFF. CDR3 DNA sequence: TGTGCCAGCAGCTCCCGGAACTGGGGCGCGAACACCGGGGAGCTGTTTTTT. The complete variable domain, with remaining parts taken from reference TRBV7-6 and TRBJ2-2, reads GAGVSQSPRYKVTKRGQDVALRCDPISGHVSLYWYRQALGQGPEFLTYFNYEAQQDKSGLPNDRFSAERPEGSISTLTIQRTEQRDSAMYRCASSSRNWGANTGELFFGEGSRLTVL.

The rearrangement uses TRBV6-6 and TRBJ2-7, with 7 bases identical to TRBD1. Germline loops: CDR1 MNHNY, CDR2 SVGAGI (reference sequence). The CDR3 is 14 amino acids. V trimming: 7 bases; J trimming: 0 bases; junction bases outside the gene matches: 6. The CDR3 loop is CASNQRTGSYEQYF. CDR3 in DNA: TGTGCCAGCAATCAACGGACAGGCTCCTACGAGCAGTACTTC.

This chain joins TRBV19 and TRBJ2-1; 7 bases are shared with TRBD1. This CDR3 is 14 amino acids long. J was trimmed by 7 bases and V by 1 base; bases with no gene match: 4. In germline, CDR1 is LNHDA, CDR2 SQIVND (reference sequence). The CDR3 sequence: CASSIVQGFNEQFF. CDR3 sequence (DNA): TGTGCCAGTAGTATAGTACAGGGGTTTAATGAGCAGTTCTTC.

About this clonotype: A much larger clone differs from this one at a single base, so this may be a read error. This chain uses TRBV6-2 or TRBV6-3 with TRBJ2-3, with 7 positions matching TRBD2. This CDR3 is built from 16 residues. Per germline, CDR1 MNHEY and CDR2 SVGEGT. CDR3 amino acids: CAGSNERETLTDTQYF. The CDR3 region has the DNA TGTGCCGGCAGTAACGAGCGGGAAACCCTCACAGATACGCAGTATTTT.

The CDR3 DNA is TGTGCCAGTAGTACGGTGGGGACTGCTCGGGAGTACTTC. It codes for CASSTVGTAREYF. The gene calls are TRBV19 and TRBJ2-4, with D perhaps TRBD2 (6 bases). The ends were cut back, 4 bases at V and 14 bases at J, with 18 bases in the middle. The CDR3 spans 13 residues. Germline V gene sequence: CDR1 LNHDA, CDR2 SQIVND (reference sequence).

As for this clonotype: Relative to the germline gene, one junction end is altered; a read error may explain this. The rearrangement joins TRBV7-8 to TRBJ1-5; TRBD1 might be the D (5 bases). Germline V gene data show CDR1 as SGHVS and CDR2 as FQNEAQ. The CDR3 has 14 residues. The CDR3 is CTSSSPGKHQPRHF. CDR3 in DNA: TGTACCAGCAGCTCACCAGGGAAACACCAGCCCCGGCATTTT.

This clonotype was observed a handful of times. V usage is TRBV6-6 and J usage is TRBJ2-7; D may be TRBD1 (5 bases). Germline V lookup: CDR1 MNHNY, CDR2 SVGAGI (reference sequence). This CDR3 has 15 residues. V was pared by 0 bases and J by 0 bases, with 9 bases between. This CDR3 reads CASSYSTEPSYEQYF. The CDR3 nucleotides are TGTGCCAGCAGTTACTCGACAGAGCCCTCCTACGAGCAGTACTTC.

This clonotype has more than one count but fewer than ten. The DNA of the CDR3 is TGTGCCAGCAGTCAAGCAGGGCACAATCAGCCCCAGCATTTT. Its protein product is CASSQAGHNQPQHF. This rearrangement joins TRBV27 to TRBJ1-5, with TRBD1 as a possible D gene (5 bases). Deletions cut 5 bases from V and 3 bases from J, with 11 bases between. The germline V gene encodes CDR1 MNHEY and CDR2 SMNVEV (reference sequence). The CDR3 consists of 14 residues.